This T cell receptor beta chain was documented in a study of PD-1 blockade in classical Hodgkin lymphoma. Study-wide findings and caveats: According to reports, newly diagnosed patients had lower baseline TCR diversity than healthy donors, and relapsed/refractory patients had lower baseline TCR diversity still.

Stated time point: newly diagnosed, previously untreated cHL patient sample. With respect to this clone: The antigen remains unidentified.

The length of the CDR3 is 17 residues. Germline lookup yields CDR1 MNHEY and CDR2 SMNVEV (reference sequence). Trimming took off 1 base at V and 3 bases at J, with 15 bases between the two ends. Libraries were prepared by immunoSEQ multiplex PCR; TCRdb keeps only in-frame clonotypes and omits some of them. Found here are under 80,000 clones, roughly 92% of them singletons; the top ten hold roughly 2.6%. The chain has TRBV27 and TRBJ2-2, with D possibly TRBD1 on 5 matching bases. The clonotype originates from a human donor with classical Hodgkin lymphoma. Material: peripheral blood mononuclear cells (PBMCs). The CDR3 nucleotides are TGTGCCAGCAGTTTATATGCAGGGCGCATGGACACCGGGGAGCTGTTTTTT. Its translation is CASSLYAGRMDTGELFF.